Below, 26 T cell receptor beta chains from the same sample are listed, as sequenced in a study of T cell clones after liver transplantation. Produced via immunoSEQ multiplex PCR; TCRdb's table is partial and in-frame only. The repertoire has more than 70,000 clones, approximately 82% of them found once; the top ten carry roughly 2.8%. This specimen was CD4+ T cells from blood, taken at the 22-month timepoint. These receptors all come from a human patient who received a liver transplant. Some of the T cells may derive from the graft donor.

This clone was counted between two and nine times. The chain employs TRBV25-1 and TRBJ2-3; maybe TRBD2 (6 bases). V lost 1 base, J lost 2 bases, and 13 bases lay in between. Germline values: CDR1 MGHDK, CDR2 SYGVNS. CDR3 size: 16 residues. The CDR3: CASSESKAGPTDTQYF. The DNA of the CDR3 is TGTGCCAGCAGTGAATCAAAAGCGGGCCCCACAGATACGCAGTATTTT.

The V gene is TRBV5-1, the J gene TRBJ2-3; tentatively, D is TRBD2 (5 bases). Germline CDR1 is SGHRS and CDR2 is YFSETQ. The CDR3 runs to 13 residues. Trimming left V 2 bases short and J 6 bases short, with 10 bases between. CDR3 region: CASSLETRDTQYF. In nucleotides, the CDR3 is TGCGCCAGCAGCTTAGAAACTAGGGATACGCAGTATTTT.

This clone was recorded once. The chain couples TRBV9 to TRBJ2-4; 9 bases map to TRBD2. The CDR3 contains 18 residues. Germline V gene lookup returns CDR1 SGDLS and CDR2 YYNGEE. V was pared by 0 bases and J by 4 bases, with 11 bases of the junction left unmatched. The CDR3 region has the DNA TGTGCCAGCAGCGTAGGGGGTTTGCGGGAGGGCGGTAAAAACATTCAGTACTTC. This sequence encodes CASSVGGLREGGKNIQYF.

The chain employs TRBV7-5 and TRBJ2-7; the table's D gene call, TRBD1, was not cross checked with the DNA. TRBV7-5 is shown as a pseudogene. The length of the CDR3 is 14 residues. CDR3 loop: CVRSGVRGSYEQYF. The CDR3 nucleotides are TGTGTCAGAAGCGGAGTCAGGGGCTCCTACGAGCAGTACTTC.

The rearrangement uses TRBV5-4 and TRBJ2-5; 7 nucleotides line up with TRBD1. From germline, CDR1 is SGHNT and CDR2 YYREEE (reference sequence). This CDR3 spans 16 amino acids. V gave up 3 bases and J gave up 2 bases; unmatched junction bases: 10. The CDR3 protein is CASSSSRDSIQETQYF. CDR3 nucleotides: TGTGCCAGCAGCTCCTCCCGGGACAGCATACAAGAGACCCAGTACTTC.

This clone was counted a few times. The V and J genes are TRBV11-2 and TRBJ2-7; D is possibly TRBD2 (6 bases). Germline CDR1 is SGHAT and CDR2 is FQNNGV. The V end lost 2 bases, the J end lost 3 bases, and 8 bases lay between the germline ends. The CDR3 extends over 13 amino acids. The CDR3 sequence: CASSLSEGYEQYF. For the CDR3, the DNA is TGTGCCAGCAGCTTATCGGAGGGCTACGAGCAGTACTTC.

This chain uses TRBV11-1 with TRBJ1-1; D call uncertain. This CDR3 comprises 14 residues. In germline, CDR1 is SGHAT, CDR2 FQDESV (reference sequence). V was shortened by 1 base and J by 1 base, with 7 bases between the two germline ends. Here the CDR3 reads CASSLVPGNTEAFF. The CDR3 nucleotides read TGTGCCAGCAGCTTAGTGCCCGGGAACACTGAAGCTTTCTTT.

V gene TRBV6-5 combines with J gene TRBJ2-7, with a tentative D call TRBD2 (7 bases). V was shortened by 2 bases and J by 2 bases, with 13 bases between the two germline ends. Per the germline V gene, CDR1 is MNHEY and CDR2 is SVGAGI. CDR3 length: 15 amino acids. This CDR3 reads CASSYGRGGTYEQYF. Here the CDR3 DNA reads TGTGCCAGCAGTTACGGGAGGGGGGGAACCTACGAGCAGTACTTC.

This clone has more than one count but fewer than ten. The genes are TRBV5-4 and TRBJ2-7; 7 bases are shared with TRBD2. The length of the CDR3 is 12 residues. Per germline, CDR1 SGHNT and CDR2 YYREEE (reference sequence). V trimming: 2 bases; J trimming: 6 bases; junction bases outside the gene matches: 2. CDR3 DNA sequence: TGTGCCAGCAGCTTTACGGGAGGCGAGCAGTACTTC. This encodes CASSFTGGEQYF.

The chain couples TRBV29-1 to TRBJ2-7; the match to TRBD1 covers 7 bases. The CDR3 has 14 residues. The V gene's germline CDR1 is SQVTM and CDR2 ANQGSEA. Trimming cost V 4 bases and J 6 bases; bases outside gene matches: 12. The CDR3 here is CSVGDSRFGVEQYF. CDR3 bases: TGCAGCGTTGGGGACAGTAGATTTGGGGTCGAGCAGTACTTC.

The chain uses TRBV19 and TRBJ1-5; perhaps TRBD1 as D (6 bases). The germline gives CDR1 LNHDA, CDR2 SQIVND (reference sequence). This CDR3 has 13 residues. Trimming took off 7 bases at V and 4 bases at J, with 11 bases between the two ends. CDR3 DNA: TGTGCCAGTACCTTAGACAGGAATCAGCCCCAGCATTTT. It encodes CASTLDRNQPQHF.

The V call is TRBV4-3, the J call TRBJ2-5, with 10 bases lining up with TRBD2. There are 18 residues in the CDR3. The J segment lost 4 bases and the V segment lost 1 base, leaving 12 bases of the junction unmatched. CDR1 is LGHNA and CDR2 is YSLEER in the germline V gene. The CDR3 reads CASSQALAGESFGETQYF. As DNA, the CDR3 is TGCGCCAGCAGCCAAGCCCTAGCGGGAGAATCTTTTGGAGAGACCCAGTACTTC.

V is TRBV7-9 and J is TRBJ2-7, with TRBD1 matching over 8 bases. The CDR3 is made up of 14 amino acids. V was pared by 5 bases and J by 6 bases, with 9 bases of the junction left unmatched. Per the germline V gene, CDR1 is SEHNR and CDR2 is FQNEAQ (reference sequence). Here the CDR3 reads CASSILGQGGEQYF. The CDR3 DNA reads as TGTGCCAGCAGCATTCTTGGACAGGGCGGCGAGCAGTACTTC.

The chain recombines TRBV2 with TRBJ1-2; 9 bases fit TRBD1. Germline values: CDR1 SNHLY, CDR2 FYNNEI. Trimming took 11 bases from V and 0 from J; bases not matched to a gene: 1. CDR3 size: 12 residues. The CDR3 DNA reads TGTGCCGACAGGGGGGCTAACTATGGCTACACCTTC. The encoded protein is CADRGANYGYTF.

The chain uses TRBV11-2 and TRBJ2-3, with 9 nucleotides matching TRBD2. The CDR3 contains 16 residues. With 3 bases clipped from V and 4 bases from J, the junction kept 8 bases outside the gene matches. The germline gives CDR1 SGHAT, CDR2 FQNNGV. CDR3 nucleotide sequence: TGTGCCAGCAGCTTGGATAGCGGGGGAGCGGCAGATACGCAGTATTTT. Protein sequence: CASSLDSGGAADTQYF.

J is TRBJ2-7 and V is TRBV15; 8 bases agree with TRBD2. In germline, CDR1 is LNHNV, CDR2 YYDKDF (reference sequence). This CDR3 region has 15 residues. J gave up 0 bases and V 2 bases, and 3 bases lay outside the gene matches. DNA for the CDR3: TGTGCCACCAGCAGACCCCGGGGGGGCTCCTACGAGCAGTACTTC. Its protein product is CATSRPRGGSYEQYF.

In its sample, this clone was seen a few times. This sequence joins TRBV5-6 and TRBJ2-1, with 8 bases identical to TRBD1. CDR1 and CDR2 from the germline V gene are SGHDT and YYEEEE. V gave up 4 bases and J gave up 9 bases; unmatched junction bases: 9. There are 14 residues in the CDR3. In DNA, the CDR3 is TGTGCCAGCAGCCCGAAGCAGGGGGCACGTGAGCAGTTCTTC. Protein product: CASSPKQGAREQFF.

This clone has a single count. The rearrangement joins TRBV6-1 to TRBJ2-7; no firm D call. Trimming pared 2 bases from V and 7 bases from J, leaving 9 bases between. The CDR3 extends over 12 amino acids. Looked up from germline, CDR1 is MNHNS and CDR2 is SASEGT. CDR3 sequence (DNA): TGTGCCAGCAGTGAAAGACCCCCGGAGCAGTACTTC. This encodes CASSERPPEQYF.

The V gene is TRBV6-5, the J gene TRBJ1-1; D is possibly TRBD1 (5 bases). This CDR3 is built from 14 residues. The V gene lost 4 bases and the J gene lost 4 bases, with 13 bases spanning the gap. CDR1 is MNHEY and CDR2 is SVGAGI in the germline V gene. CDR3 amino acids: CASSSGTGFTEAFF. Written as DNA, the CDR3 is TGTGCCAGCAGTTCCGGGACGGGATTCACTGAAGCTTTCTTT.

The chain joins TRBV6-5 to TRBJ1-5; D remains ambiguous. The ends were cut back, 7 bases at V and 0 bases at J, with 7 bases in the middle. Germline-derived CDR1 and CDR2 are MNHEY and SVGAGI. The CDR3 is 13 amino acids. CDR3 nucleotide sequence: TGTGCCAGCAAGGAAAATAGCAATCAGCCCCAGCATTTT. This encodes CASKENSNQPQHF.

This clone was seen a single time. The chain carries TRBV4-3 and TRBJ2-7; D remains unclear. The CDR3 consists of 16 residues. Per germline, CDR1 LGHNA and CDR2 YSLEER. V shed 0 bases and J shed 0 bases, with 12 bases lying between them. The CDR3 is CASSQELRNSSYEQYF. The CDR3 region has the DNA TGCGCCAGCAGCCAAGAGTTGAGGAATAGCTCCTACGAGCAGTACTTC.

The chain links TRBV5-4 to TRBJ2-7; TRBD2 matches 15 bases. With 4 bases clipped from V and 3 bases from J, the junction kept 8 bases outside the gene matches. Per germline, CDR1 SGHNT and CDR2 YYREEE (reference sequence). The CDR3 consists of 17 residues. This CDR3 reads CASSTGGLAGGNYEQYF. For the CDR3, the DNA is TGTGCCAGCAGCACCGGGGGACTAGCGGGGGGAAACTACGAGCAGTACTTC.

The chain recombines TRBV14 with TRBJ2-7, with a possible D match to TRBD1 (5 bases). The CDR3 loop spans 14 amino acids. V lost 3 bases to trimming and J lost 4 bases, with 13 bases between them. In germline, CDR1 is SGHDN, CDR2 FVKESK. CDR3 sequence reads: CASSHQGNFYEQYF. The DNA of the CDR3 is TGTGCCAGCAGCCATCAGGGAAATTTTTACGAGCAGTACTTC.

This sequence joins TRBV29-1 and TRBJ1-1; possibly TRBD1 for D (6 bases). V lost 7 bases and J lost 6, with 12 bases in between. The CDR3 is 11 residues long. CDR1 and CDR2 from the germline V gene are SQVTM and ANQGSEA. CDR3 protein: CSAFWTAEAFF. CDR3 bases: TGCAGCGCGTTCTGGACAGCTGAAGCTTTCTTT.

The chain has TRBV11-2 and TRBJ2-2, with D tentatively TRBD2 (5 bases). The germline gives CDR1 SGHAT, CDR2 FQNNGV. Deletions cut 1 base from V and 7 bases from J, with 7 bases between. The CDR3 extends over 13 amino acids. CDR3 region: CASSLAGYGELFF. Written as DNA, the CDR3 is TGTGCCAGCAGCTTAGCGGGGTACGGGGAGCTGTTTTTT. The variable domain in full, with the rest retrieved from reference TRBV11-2 and TRBJ2-2, is EAGVAQSPRYKIIEKRQSVAFWCNPISGHATLYWYQQILGQGPKLLIQFQNNGVVDDSQLPKDRFSAERLKGVDSTLKIQPAKLEDSAVYLCASSLAGYGELFFGEGSRLTVL.

This clone was seen a handful of times. The V and J genes are TRBV30 and TRBJ1-2; no clear D. Trimming left V 3 bases short and J 0 bases short, with 8 bases between. Germline loops: CDR1 GTSNPN, CDR2 SVGIG (reference sequence). The CDR3 is 13 residues long. The CDR3 DNA sequence: TGTGCCTGGAGAGGAGGGACTAACTATGGCTACACCTTC. This codes for CAWRGGTNYGYTF.